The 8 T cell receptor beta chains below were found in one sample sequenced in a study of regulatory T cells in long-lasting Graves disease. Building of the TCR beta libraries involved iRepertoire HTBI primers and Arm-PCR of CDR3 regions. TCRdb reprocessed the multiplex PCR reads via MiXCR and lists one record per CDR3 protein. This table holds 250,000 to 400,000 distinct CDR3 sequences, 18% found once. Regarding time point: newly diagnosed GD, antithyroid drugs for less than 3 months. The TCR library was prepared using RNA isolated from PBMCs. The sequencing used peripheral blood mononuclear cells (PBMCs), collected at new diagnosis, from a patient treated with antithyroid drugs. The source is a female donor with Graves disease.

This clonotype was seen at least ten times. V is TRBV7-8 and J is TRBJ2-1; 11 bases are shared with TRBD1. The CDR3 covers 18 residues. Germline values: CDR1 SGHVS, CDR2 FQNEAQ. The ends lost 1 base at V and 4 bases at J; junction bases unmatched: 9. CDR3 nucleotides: TGTGCCAGCAGCTTAGTTCTCACCGGGACAGGGGGGTACAATGAGCAGTTCTTC. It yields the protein CASSLVLTGTGGYNEQFF.

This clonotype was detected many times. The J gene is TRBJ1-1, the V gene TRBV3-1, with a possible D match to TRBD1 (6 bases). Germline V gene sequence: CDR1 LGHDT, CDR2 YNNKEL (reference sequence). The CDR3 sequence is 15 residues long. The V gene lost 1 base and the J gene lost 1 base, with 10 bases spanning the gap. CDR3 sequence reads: CASSQGFRGNTEAFF. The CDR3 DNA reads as TGTGCCAGCAGCCAAGGCTTCAGGGGGAACACTGAAGCTTTCTTT.

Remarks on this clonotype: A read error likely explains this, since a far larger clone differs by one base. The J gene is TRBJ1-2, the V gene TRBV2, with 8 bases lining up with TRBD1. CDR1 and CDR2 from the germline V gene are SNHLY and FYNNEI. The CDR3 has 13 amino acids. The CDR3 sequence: CASSTGGGEGCTF. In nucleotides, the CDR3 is TGTGCCAGCAGTACAGGGGGGGGGGAAGGCTGCACCTTC.

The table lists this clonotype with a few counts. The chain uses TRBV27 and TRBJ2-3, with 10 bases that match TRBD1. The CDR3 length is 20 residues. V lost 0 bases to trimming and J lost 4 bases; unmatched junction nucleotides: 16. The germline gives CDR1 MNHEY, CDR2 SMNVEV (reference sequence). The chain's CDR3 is CASSLSTPWPGQGKADTQYF. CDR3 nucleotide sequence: TGTGCCAGCAGTTTATCTACTCCCTGGCCGGGACAGGGGAAAGCAGATACGCAGTATTTT.

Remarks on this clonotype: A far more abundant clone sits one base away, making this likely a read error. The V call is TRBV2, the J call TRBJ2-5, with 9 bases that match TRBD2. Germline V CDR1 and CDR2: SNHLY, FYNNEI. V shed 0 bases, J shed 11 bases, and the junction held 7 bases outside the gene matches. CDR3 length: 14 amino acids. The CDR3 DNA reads TGTGCCAGCAGTGAAGCCGGGACTAGCAGTGAGCAGTACTTC. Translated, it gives CASSEAGTSSEQYF.

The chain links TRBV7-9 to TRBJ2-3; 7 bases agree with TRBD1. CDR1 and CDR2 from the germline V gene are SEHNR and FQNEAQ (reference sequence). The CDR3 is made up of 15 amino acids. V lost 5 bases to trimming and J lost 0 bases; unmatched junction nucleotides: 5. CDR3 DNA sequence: TGTGCCAGCAGCCAGTTGACAGGGAGCACAGATACGCAGTATTTT. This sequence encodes CASSQLTGSTDTQYF.

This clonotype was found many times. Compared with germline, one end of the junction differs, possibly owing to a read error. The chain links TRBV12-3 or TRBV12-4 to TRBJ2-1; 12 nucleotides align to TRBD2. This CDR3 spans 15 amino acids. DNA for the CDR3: TGTGCCAGCAGTCTAGCGGGAGGGAAAAACAATGAGCAGTTCTTC. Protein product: CASSLAGGKNNEQFF.

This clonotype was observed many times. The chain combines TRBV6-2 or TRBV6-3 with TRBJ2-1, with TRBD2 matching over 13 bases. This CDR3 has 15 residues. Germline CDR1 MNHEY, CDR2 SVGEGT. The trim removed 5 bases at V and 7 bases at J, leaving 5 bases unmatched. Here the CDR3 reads CASSPPGLAGNEQFF. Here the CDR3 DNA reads TGTGCCAGCAGTCCGCCGGGACTAGCGGGGAATGAGCAGTTCTTC.